This T cell receptor beta chain was recorded in a study of spatial heterogeneity in lung cancer (dated 2019 in TCRdb). About the investigation overall: Beta-chain transcripts were consistently detected in greater numbers than alpha-chain transcripts, which likely reflected higher beta-chain transcript abundance. In the raw uncorrected reads, each unique combination of TCR and UMI appeared more than ten times on average. In non-small cell lung cancer, the study quantitatively compared TCR alpha and beta repertoires across several tumor regions, matched nontumor lung, and blood. TCR repertoire features were related to nonsynonymous mutation counts determined by whole-exome sequencing of tumor tissue. At surgery, 220 tumor regions, 64 matched nontumor lung samples and more than 50 PBMC samples were TCR-sequenced for both alpha and beta chains. The full study reports these points: Ubiquitous expanded tumor TCRs showed up in blood more often at tumor resection than at routine follow-up. Additional single-cell paired TCR alpha and beta sequencing was considered necessary to confirm, at a functional level, the hypothesis that regional TCRs recognize regional mutations.

The sample's time point, from its label and the paper: sample taken at primary tumor resection. Without any cell sorting, TCR sequencing was performed on whole RNA extracted either from tumor and nontumor lung tissue or from cryopreserved PBMC samples. The donors were more than 60 patients from the lung TRACERx cohort who had early-stage, untreated non-small cell lung cancer. A patient was chosen for TCR sequencing only when enough RNA was available from at least two tumor regions. This clonotype came up many times. It has no known antigen specificity. No base quality information exists; no much larger clone differs at one position. The library was built for alpha chains, so this beta chain is an off-target read and its size means little. The method behind the library was 5' RACE. The run used a NextSeq 500. To allow correction of PCR and sequencing errors, the TCR library protocol tagged every TCR cDNA molecule with a unique molecular identifier. Processing in the source paper ran as follows. TCR identification, UMI-based error correction and CDR3 extraction were all carried out with Decombinator tools. Expanded TCRs were defined as those above a frequency of 2 per 1,000, corresponding to the top 1% of the tumor frequency distribution. Renyi diversity was computed with the R vegan package after each repertoire had been subsampled 100 times to 5,000 TCRs. To build CDR3 similarity networks, amino acid triplet string-kernel similarity was used, and CDR3s were connected when their pairwise similarity was above 0.82. The public reads were reanalyzed by TCRdb: fastp trimming at Q25, MiXCR alignment, in-frame beta chains only. Merged by CDR3 protein, the rows form single entries marked with the most common genes and DNA. The V and J calls were determined by TCRdb, not by the authors. Here the sample has about 12,000 distinct CDR3 sequences; 3.9% occur a single time. In total, the top ten clones hold more than 35% of the sample.

Sequenced here: PBMCs, sampled at surgery. The clonotype comes from a male donor with early-stage non-small cell lung cancer.

This receptor has the CDR3 CATGGQTSTDTQYF. The nucleotide sequence is TGTGCCACCGGGGGACAGACTAGCACAGATACGCAGTATTTT. The chain was built from TRBV24-1 and TRBJ2-3; 7 of the junction bases match TRBD1. For this chain, trimming is 9 bases at the V end and 0 bases at the J end, and the number of junction bases without a gene match is 5. The germline V gene specifies KGHDR as CDR1 and SFDVKD as CDR2. Counted from cysteine to phenylalanine, this CDR3 has 14 amino acids. Just CDR3 DNA is preserved here, 42 bases in frame from base 1.